This entry lists 24 T cell receptor beta chains sequenced from one sample in a study of blood T cell repertoires in COVID-19. The data were produced by immunoSEQ multiplex PCR, yet TCRdb's version contains in-frame clones alone and is incomplete. The profile shows roughly 220,000 clones, about 86% of them singletons. Sequenced material: peripheral blood. These receptors were obtained from an older woman with acute or convalescent COVID-19.

This chain uses TRBV30 with TRBJ2-3; possible D gene TRBD2, 7 bases. V lost 4 bases, J lost 5 bases, and 16 bases lay in between. Germline V CDR1 and CDR2: GTSNPN, SVGIG (reference sequence). The CDR3 spans 14 residues. The CDR3 bases are TGTGCCTGGACCTGGGTGGGGGGGCAAGATACGCAGTATTTT. It specifies CAWTWVGGQDTQYF.

This chain links TRBV19 with TRBJ1-2; TRBD1 matches 7 bases. Germline CDR1 is LNHDA and CDR2 is SQIVND (reference sequence). V shed 6 bases and J 7 bases; nucleotides not matched to a gene: 8. CDR3 size: 13 residues. The CDR3 protein is CASSPRQGFGYTF. As DNA, the CDR3 is TGTGCCAGTAGCCCCCGACAGGGCTTTGGCTACACCTTC.

V and J are TRBV5-4 and TRBJ2-1; 7 bases are a match to TRBD1. Per the germline V gene, CDR1 is SGHNT and CDR2 is YYREEE (reference sequence). V gave up 3 bases and J gave up 3 bases; unmatched junction bases: 6. The CDR3 spans 15 residues. CDR3 bases: TGTGCCAGCAGCTCTTGGGGGACAGACTACAATGAGCAGTTCTTC. Protein: CASSSWGTDYNEQFF.

The rearrangement links TRBV30 to TRBJ2-3, with D possibly being TRBD1 (6 bases). This CDR3 has 13 amino acids. Germline loops: CDR1 GTSNPN, CDR2 SVGIG (reference sequence). V lost 6 bases and J 5 bases, leaving 15 bases between the germline ends. For the CDR3, the DNA is TGTGCCTGCAATCTACAGGGTAGAGATACGCAGTATTTT. Translation gives CACNLQGRDTQYF.

The rearrangement links TRBV6-1 to TRBJ1-2; perhaps TRBD1 as D (6 bases). The CDR3 length is 14 residues. The germline V gene has CDR1 MNHNS and CDR2 SASEGT. V lost 0 bases to trimming and J lost 7 bases, with 12 bases between them. The CDR3: CASSEALGAGGYTF. The CDR3 nucleotides are TGTGCCAGCAGTGAAGCTTTGGGGGCAGGTGGCTACACCTTC.

This sequence joins TRBV9 and TRBJ1-1; 7 bases fit TRBD1. CDR1 SGDLS and CDR2 YYNGEE come from the germline V gene. Losses at the gene ends were 3 bases for V and 10 bases for J; bases not matched to a gene: 12. The CDR3 totals 14 residues. DNA of the CDR3: TGTGCCAGCAGCGACGCAGGGGGGACCCGGGGAGCTTTCTTT. This gives the protein CASSDAGGTRGAFF. Combining the CDR3 with reference TRBV9 and TRBJ1-1 gives the whole variable domain DSGVTQTPKHLITATGQRVTLRCSPRSGDLSVYWYQQSLDQGLQFLIQYYNGEERAKGNILERFSAQQFPDLHSELNLSSLELGDSALYFCASSDAGGTRGAFFGQGTRLTVV.

V and J are TRBV28 and TRBJ1-4; D unresolved. The V gene's germline CDR1 is MDHEN and CDR2 SYDVKM. The CDR3 contains 13 residues. The V gene lost 2 bases and the J gene lost 4 bases, with 5 bases spanning the gap. CDR3 residues: CASSLRYNEKLFF. As DNA, the CDR3 is TGTGCCAGCAGTTTACGGTATAATGAAAAACTGTTTTTT. The full variable domain, with the rest looked up from reference TRBV28 and TRBJ1-4, is DVKVTQSSRYLVKRTGEKVFLECVQDMDHENMFWYRQDPGLGLRLIYFSYDVKMKEKGDIPEGYSVSREKKERFSLILESASTNQTSMYLCASSLRYNEKLFFGSGTQLSVL.

The chain employs TRBV19 and TRBJ1-3; 7 positions match TRBD1. This CDR3 comprises 16 residues. V shed 3 bases and J 4 bases; nucleotides not matched to a gene: 9. Germline loops: CDR1 LNHDA, CDR2 SQIVND (reference sequence). The CDR3 reads CASSIVLGTVGNTIYF. The CDR3 region has the DNA TGTGCCAGTAGTATCGTCCTCGGGACAGTCGGAAACACCATATATTTT. Full variable domain (outside the CDR3, taken from reference TRBV19 and TRBJ1-3): DGGITQSPKYLFRKEGQNVTLSCEQNLNHDAMYWYRQDPGQGLRLIYYSQIVNDFQKGDIAEGYSVSREKKESFPLTVTSAQKNPTAFYLCASSIVLGTVGNTIYFGEGSWLTVV.

This rearrangement joins TRBV7-6 to TRBJ2-1; the D gene is possibly TRBD1 (6 bases). CDR3 length: 16 residues. V was clipped by 5 bases and J by 4 bases, with 18 bases between them. Germline CDR1 is SGHVS and CDR2 is FNYEAQ. This CDR3 reads CASSTQTGQRYNEQFF. The CDR3 DNA is TGTGCCAGCAGCACCCAGACAGGTCAGCGGTACAATGAGCAGTTCTTC.

The CDR3 DNA sequence: TGCGCCAGCAGCCAAGAAGGACAGATCTATGGCTACACCTTC. It yields the protein CASSQEGQIYGYTF. J is TRBJ1-2 and V is TRBV4-3; possible D gene TRBD1, 6 bases. Trimming removed 0 bases at V and 4 bases at J, with 9 bases between. The CDR3 consists of 14 residues. The germline gives CDR1 LGHNA, CDR2 YSLEER.

V gene TRBV6-5 combines with J gene TRBJ1-2, with 9 bases identical to TRBD1. This CDR3 has 15 amino acids. Germline CDR1 is MNHEY and CDR2 is SVGAGI. Germline trimming cut 5 bases from V and 7 bases from J; bases unmatched to any gene: 11. CDR3 protein: CASSPLQGAGPGYTF. The CDR3 DNA is TGTGCCAGCAGTCCCTTACAGGGGGCCGGCCCTGGCTACACCTTC.

The chain joins TRBV18 to TRBJ1-2; no reliable D call. There are 14 residues in the CDR3. V was clipped by 1 base and J by 4 bases, with 10 bases between them. Per the germline V gene, CDR1 is KGHSH and CDR2 is LQKENI. The CDR3 DNA sequence: TGTGCCAGCTCACCACGGGCAGATAGCTATGGCTACACCTTC. Protein sequence: CASSPRADSYGYTF.

The rearrangement joins TRBV5-6 to TRBJ1-4; D remains ambiguous. The germline V and J ends were trimmed by 0 bases and 3 bases, with 6 bases remaining between them. CDR1 and CDR2 (germline): SGHDT, YYEEEE. The CDR3 has 14 residues. This CDR3 reads CASSLGYSNEKLFF. The CDR3 coding sequence is TGTGCCAGCAGCTTGGGATACTCTAATGAAAAACTGTTTTTT.

The chain links TRBV19 to TRBJ2-6; 8 positions agree with TRBD1. The CDR3 sequence is 14 residues long. Germline V gives CDR1 LNHDA, CDR2 SQIVND (reference sequence). V trimming: 8 bases; J trimming: 0 bases; junction bases outside the gene matches: 0. CDR3 in amino acids: CASDRGSGANVLTF. The CDR3 coding sequence is TGTGCCAGTGACAGGGGCTCTGGGGCCAACGTCCTGACTTTC. Using reference TRBV19 and TRBJ2-6 for the parts outside the CDR3, the full variable domain is DGGITQSPKYLFRKEGQNVTLSCEQNLNHDAMYWYRQDPGQGLRLIYYSQIVNDFQKGDIAEGYSVSREKKESFPLTVTSAQKNPTAFYLCASDRGSGANVLTFGAGSRLTVL.

The chain employs TRBV6-6 and TRBJ1-5; TRBD1 matches 7 bases. Germline V CDR1 and CDR2: MNHNY, SVGAGI (reference sequence). V shed 5 bases, J shed 6 bases, and the junction held 13 bases outside the gene matches. The CDR3 sequence is 16 residues long. CDR3 sequence (DNA): TGTGCCAGCAGTGAACCACGGGACAGAGCGTTTCAGCCCCAGCATTTT. This translates into CASSEPRDRAFQPQHF.

The chain links TRBV2 to TRBJ2-7; no firm D call. This CDR3 spans 11 amino acids. Germline V CDR1 and CDR2: SNHLY, FYNNEI. V was cut by 3 bases and J by 6 bases, with 6 bases left in between. The CDR3 DNA reads as TGTGCCAGCAGTGATCCTTTCGAGCAGTACTTC. It yields the protein CASSDPFEQYF.

The chain links TRBV30 to TRBJ1-6; 8 bases fit TRBD1. This CDR3 contains 16 residues. V trimming: 4 bases; J trimming: 7 bases; junction bases outside the gene matches: 12. CDR1 and CDR2 from the germline V gene are GTSNPN and SVGIG (reference sequence). The CDR3 sequence is CAWNDPNRGWNSPLHF. The CDR3, as DNA: TGTGCCTGGAACGACCCCAACAGGGGGTGGAATTCACCCCTCCACTTT.

This chain joins TRBV6-1 and TRBJ1-6; tentatively, D is TRBD1 (5 bases). The CDR3 totals 19 residues. V dropped 3 bases and J dropped 1 base, with 19 bases sitting between them. Looked up from germline, CDR1 is MNHNS and CDR2 is SASEGT. Here the CDR3 reads CASSDFAGRVRSYNSPLHF. CDR3 bases: TGTGCCAGCAGTGACTTCGCAGGGAGGGTTAGGTCCTATAATTCACCCCTCCACTTT.

The V and J genes are TRBV6-5 and TRBJ2-7; D may be TRBD1 (6 bases). The germline CDR1 and CDR2 sequences are MNHEY and SVGAGI. CDR3 size: 15 residues. The ends were cut back, 6 bases at V and 5 bases at J, with 20 bases in the middle. CDR3 residues: CASSPLAVTGHEQYF. Here the CDR3 DNA reads TGTGCCAGCAGCCCCCTCGCCGTTACAGGGCACGAGCAGTACTTC.

J is TRBJ2-2 and V is TRBV6-4, with D unclear. CDR1 is MRHNA and CDR2 is SNTAGT in the germline V gene. With 0 bases removed from V and 3 bases from J, the gap between germline ends came to 8 bases. CDR3 length: 15 amino acids. In DNA form, the CDR3 reads TGTGCCAGCAGTGACTCGTCTGACTACACCGGGGAGCTGTTTTTT. It encodes CASSDSSDYTGELFF.

In this sample, this clone turned up once. J is TRBJ1-1 and V is TRBV3-1 (or the pseudogene TRBV3-2), with a tentative D call TRBD1 (6 bases). The CDR3 has 13 residues. The V and J ends lost 7 bases and 6 bases respectively, with 15 bases between them. CDR1 LGHDT and CDR2 YNNKEL come from the germline V gene (reference sequence). CDR3 in amino acids: CASTLRGSAEAFF. CDR3 bases: TGTGCCAGCACCCTCAGGGGTTCGGCTGAAGCTTTCTTT.

The chain employs TRBV10-3 and TRBJ1-3, with TRBD1 matching over 12 bases. J was trimmed by 1 base and V by 4 bases; bases with no gene match: 17. The CDR3 extends over 21 amino acids. Germline V lookup: CDR1 ENHRY, CDR2 SYGVKD. The CDR3 sequence is CAISGRARGQGASLSGNTIYF. CDR3 sequence (DNA): TGTGCCATCAGTGGCCGGGCCCGGGGACAGGGGGCATCTTTGTCTGGAAACACCATATATTTT.

This chain connects TRBV18 to TRBJ2-7; unclear D gene. CDR1 is KGHSH and CDR2 is LQKENI in the germline V gene. This CDR3 has 13 residues. V lost 3 bases and J 0 bases, leaving 6 bases between the germline ends. The CDR3 sequence: CASSPGPSYEQYF. CDR3 sequence (DNA): TGTGCCAGCTCACCTGGGCCCTCCTACGAGCAGTACTTC.

The gene calls are TRBV13 and TRBJ2-2; 10 nucleotides match TRBD2. CDR1 and CDR2 from the germline V gene are PRHDT and FYEKMQ (reference sequence). This CDR3 spans 17 amino acids. With V trimmed by 4 bases and J by 7 bases, 12 bases remained unmatched. The CDR3 is CASSSRQAGGPIGELFF. Here the CDR3 DNA reads TGTGCCAGCAGCTCCCGCCAAGCGGGGGGGCCGATCGGGGAGCTGTTTTTT.